What follows are 23 T cell receptor beta chains derived from one specimen sequenced in a study of post-analysis software for immune sequencing data. Study-level findings and limits: Elevated frequency relative to controls characterized several TRBV segments in patients, TRBV5-6, TRBV5-1 and TRBV20-1 among them.

Their antigen targets remain unknown. Tagging with unique molecular identifiers was a feature of the TCR beta cDNA libraries. TCRdb re-derived calls from the PCR reads in MiXCR, one entry per CDR3 protein. This sample yields 750,000 to 900,000 distinct CDR3 sequences, of which about 43% are seen a single time; 4% to 5% belongs to the top ten. The sample comprised blood. These receptors came from a girl between 5 and 17 years old with multiple sclerosis.

The chain couples TRBV20-1 to TRBJ2-7, with TRBD1 matching over 8 bases. With V trimmed by 6 bases and J by 1 base, 8 bases remained unmatched. In germline, CDR1 is DFQATT, CDR2 SNEGSKA (reference sequence). The CDR3 sequence is 14 residues long. This CDR3 is CSAIDRGGSYEQYF. The CDR3 nucleotides read TGCAGTGCGATCGACAGGGGAGGTTCCTACGAGCAGTACTTC.

This sequence joins TRBV9 and TRBJ1-3; D might be TRBD1 (5 bases). The CDR3 has 17 amino acids. CDR1 is SGDLS, CDR2 YYNGEE, per germline. Deletions cut 0 bases from V and 0 bases from J, with 13 bases between. The CDR3 nucleotides read TGTGCCAGCAGCGTAGAACCCCAGGGAACCTCTGGAAACACCATATATTTT. Residues: CASSVEPQGTSGNTIYF. Complete variable domain (other parts from reference TRBV9 and TRBJ1-3): DSGVTQTPKHLITATGQRVTLRCSPRSGDLSVYWYQQSLDQGLQFLIQYYNGEERAKGNILERFSAQQFPDLHSELNLSSLELGDSALYFCASSVEPQGTSGNTIYFGEGSWLTVV.

This chain connects TRBV5-5 to TRBJ2-1, with 11 bases that match TRBD2. This CDR3 is 15 amino acids long. Germline lookup yields CDR1 SGHKS and CDR2 YYEKEE (reference sequence). V dropped 4 bases and J dropped 8; count of bases not matched to a gene: 8. This chain's CDR3 is CASSMRGTSGDEQFF. CDR3 sequence (DNA): TGTGCCAGCAGCATGCGAGGGACTAGCGGCGATGAGCAGTTCTTC.

This clonotype was counted only a few times. The chain has TRBV27 and TRBJ2-1, with 10 bases identical to TRBD2. CDR3 size: 16 residues. Germline V gene sequence: CDR1 MNHEY, CDR2 SMNVEV (reference sequence). The V gene end was trimmed by 5 bases and the J gene end by 6 bases; junction bases not matched to a gene: 10. CDR3 sequence (DNA): TGTGCCAGCAGTACAATCCCGGGACTAGCGTCCAATGAGCAGTTCTTC. Translated: CASSTIPGLASNEQFF.

The V gene is TRBV12-3 or TRBV12-4, the J gene TRBJ2-1; TRBD2 might be the D (5 bases). The CDR3 covers 14 residues. V dropped 5 bases and J dropped 6 bases, with 14 bases sitting between them. The CDR3 DNA follows: TGTGCCAGCAGTCCCCCCCCGGGGTCCAATGAGCAGTTCTTC. This gives the protein CASSPPPGSNEQFF.

The V call is TRBV20-1, the J call TRBJ2-2; 11 nucleotides agree with TRBD2. The CDR3 is 16 amino acids. V dropped 2 bases and J dropped 2; count of bases not matched to a gene: 4. Germline V CDR1 and CDR2: DFQATT, SNEGSKA (reference sequence). The CDR3 sequence is CSARPTSGSNTGELFF. The CDR3 DNA sequence: TGCAGTGCTAGACCCACTAGCGGGAGTAACACCGGGGAGCTGTTTTTT.

As to this clonotype: The CDR3 ends on some other residue instead of the conserved phenylalanine or tryptophan, so this is likely a read error. V and J are TRBV29-1 and TRBJ2-1; tentative D call: TRBD1 (5 bases). Looked up from germline, CDR1 is SQVTM and CDR2 is ANQGSEA. This CDR3 is 12 amino acids long. V lost 4 bases and J 10 bases, leaving 14 bases between the germline ends. The CDR3 DNA reads as TGCAGCGTTGCTGGGGCAGGCGGCGAGCAGTTCTTG. Residues: CSVAGAGGEQFL.

J is TRBJ2-5 and V is TRBV7-2; TRBD2 aligns across 11 bases. The DNA end favors TRBJ2-7, so the J call may be wrong. The germline CDR1 and CDR2 sequences are SGHTA and FQGNSA. The CDR3 runs 14 residues. CDR3 sequence (DNA): TGTGCCAGCAGCCACACTAGCGGGAGAGACGAGCAGTACTTC. Residues: CASSHTSGRDEQYF.

The chain links TRBV5-1 to TRBJ1-4, with 11 bases aligning to TRBD1. Germline lookup yields CDR1 SGHRS and CDR2 YFSETQ. The CDR3 consists of 17 residues. V lost 4 bases and J lost 2; bases outside the gene matches: 7. CDR3 residues: CASSRDRGRSTNEKLFF. CDR3 in DNA: TGCGCCAGCAGCCGGGACAGGGGGAGATCTACTAATGAAAAACTGTTTTTT.

The genes are TRBV5-1 and TRBJ2-1; 12 nucleotides line up with TRBD2. V was clipped by 0 bases and J by 4 bases; unmatched bases: 2. Germline V lookup: CDR1 SGHRS, CDR2 YFSETQ. The CDR3 consists of 16 residues. The CDR3 protein is CASSLGTSGKYNEQFF. CDR3 DNA: TGCGCCAGCAGCTTGGGGACTAGCGGGAAATACAATGAGCAGTTCTTC.

The rearrangement links TRBV29-1 to TRBJ2-7; D unresolved. V was clipped by 2 bases and J by 5 bases, with 16 bases between them. The CDR3 is made up of 14 amino acids. Germline-derived CDR1 and CDR2 are SQVTM and ANQGSEA. CDR3: CSVEMGPTGHEQYF. Written as DNA, the CDR3 is TGCAGCGTTGAAATGGGCCCGACGGGCCACGAGCAGTACTTC.

This clonotype was detected a few times. The V and J genes are TRBV5-1 and TRBJ2-3; 8 nucleotides align to TRBD1. With 3 bases clipped from V and 6 bases from J, the junction kept 3 bases outside the gene matches. The CDR3 length is 13 residues. In germline, CDR1 is SGHRS, CDR2 YFSETQ. This CDR3 reads CASSSWTGDTQYF. CDR3 coding DNA: TGCGCCAGCAGCTCCTGGACAGGGGATACGCAGTATTTT.

The chain links TRBV12-3 or TRBV12-4 to TRBJ2-7; D is possibly TRBD1 (6 bases). V was shortened by 4 bases and J by 0 bases, with 16 bases between the two germline ends. The CDR3 loop spans 16 amino acids. The CDR3 sequence is CASSSALRDNSYEQYF. For the CDR3, the DNA is TGTGCCAGCAGTTCGGCGCTCCGGGACAACTCCTACGAGCAGTACTTC.

This clonotype was observed at least ten times. Sequence at one end of the junction differs from germline and may be a read error. This rearrangement joins TRBV9 to TRBJ2-1, with TRBD2 matching 7 bases. The CDR3 sequence is 15 residues long. Germline assignment: CDR1 SGDLS and CDR2 YYNGEE. DNA of the CDR3: TGTGCCAGCAGTGTAGCGGGCGGCTCCTACAATGAGCAGTTCTTC. Its translation is CASSVAGGSYNEQFF. The whole variable domain, filled in from reference TRBV9 and TRBJ2-1, reads DSGVTQTPKHLITATGQRVTLRCSPRSGDLSVYWYQQSLDQGLQFLIQYYNGEERAKGNILERFSAQQFPDLHSELNLSSLELGDSALYFCASSVAGGSYNEQFFGPGTRLTVL.

The sample holds a few counts of this clonotype. This chain joins TRBV12-3 or TRBV12-4 and TRBJ2-7; TRBD1 is a possible D gene (5 bases). Trimming stripped 5 bases from V and 3 bases from J, with 11 bases between. The CDR3 is made up of 13 amino acids. CDR3 sequence (DNA): TGTGCCAGCAGTCCCAGGGTTTTCTACGAGCAGTACTTC. It translates to CASSPRVFYEQYF.

The rearrangement uses TRBV15 and TRBJ1-5, with a possible D match to TRBD1 (5 bases). The V gene's germline CDR1 is LNHNV and CDR2 YYDKDF (reference sequence). The CDR3 extends over 14 amino acids. Trimming removed 0 bases from V and 7 bases from J, with 10 bases in between. DNA of the CDR3: TGTGCCACCAGCAGAGACAGGGATGGGCAGCCCCAGCATTTT. Amino acid sequence: CATSRDRDGQPQHF.

The chain couples TRBV2 to TRBJ1-1; the D gene is possibly TRBD1 (5 bases). Trimming left V 8 bases short and J 0 bases short, with 10 bases between. The CDR3 is made up of 13 amino acids. The germline CDR1 and CDR2 sequences are SNHLY and FYNNEI. The CDR3 sequence: CASRGDLNTEAFF. CDR3 in DNA: TGTGCCAGCCGGGGGGACCTGAACACTGAAGCTTTCTTT.

The rearrangement joins TRBV6-2 or TRBV6-3 to TRBJ2-5, with TRBD2 matching 7 bases. Losses at the gene ends were 5 bases for V and 7 bases for J; bases not matched to a gene: 10. The CDR3 is 14 residues long. Germline CDR1 is MNHEY and CDR2 is SVGEGT. Here the CDR3 DNA reads TGTGCCAGCAGTCCCGGGACTACCTTTGGGACCCAGTACTTC. Amino acids: CASSPGTTFGTQYF.

The CDR3 sequence is CSARLSGGSYNEQFF. The CDR3 nucleotides are TGCAGTGCTAGACTAAGCGGGGGCTCCTACAATGAGCAGTTCTTC. V and J are TRBV20-1 and TRBJ2-1; 8 bases line up with TRBD2. The V gene end was trimmed by 2 bases and the J gene end by 0 bases; junction bases not matched to a gene: 3. The CDR3 extends over 15 amino acids. Per the germline V gene, CDR1 is DFQATT and CDR2 is SNEGSKA (reference sequence).

This clonotype was counted between two and nine times. The chain uses TRBV7-2 and TRBJ2-7; 7 bases are a match to TRBD2. This CDR3 is built from 15 residues. The V and J ends lost 8 bases and 0 bases, in that order; junction bases with no gene match: 10. Germline V gene data show CDR1 as SGHTA and CDR2 as FQGNSA. CDR3 protein: CASAVHGGSSYEQYF. The CDR3 bases are TGTGCCAGCGCAGTTCATGGCGGGAGCTCCTACGAGCAGTACTTC.

The rearrangement links TRBV12-3 or TRBV12-4 to TRBJ1-6; TRBD1 matches 11 bases. The CDR3 loop spans 16 amino acids. Trimming cost V 2 bases and J 9 bases; bases outside gene matches: 6. The CDR3 reads CASSLQLGQGVSPLHF. CDR3 bases: TGTGCCAGCAGTTTACAACTGGGACAGGGGGTTTCACCCCTCCACTTT.

There are a few counts of this clonotype. This chain connects TRBV6-2 or TRBV6-3 to TRBJ2-7; 12 bases line up with TRBD2. Germline CDR1 is MNHEY and CDR2 is SVGEGT. V shed 4 bases and J 2 bases; nucleotides not matched to a gene: 3. This CDR3 has 15 amino acids. The CDR3 spells CASSFSSGRAYEQYF. The DNA for the CDR3 is TGTGCCAGCAGTTTCTCTAGCGGGAGGGCCTACGAGCAGTACTTC.

This sequence joins TRBV7-3 and TRBJ2-1; tentative D call: TRBD2 (6 bases). From germline, CDR1 is SGHTA and CDR2 FQGTGA. The CDR3 is 14 residues long. Trimming took 5 bases from V and 8 from J, leaving 16 bases between them. CDR3 amino acids: CASSPTGRDDEQFF. CDR3 nucleotide sequence: TGTGCCAGCAGCCCCACCGGGAGAGACGATGAGCAGTTCTTC.